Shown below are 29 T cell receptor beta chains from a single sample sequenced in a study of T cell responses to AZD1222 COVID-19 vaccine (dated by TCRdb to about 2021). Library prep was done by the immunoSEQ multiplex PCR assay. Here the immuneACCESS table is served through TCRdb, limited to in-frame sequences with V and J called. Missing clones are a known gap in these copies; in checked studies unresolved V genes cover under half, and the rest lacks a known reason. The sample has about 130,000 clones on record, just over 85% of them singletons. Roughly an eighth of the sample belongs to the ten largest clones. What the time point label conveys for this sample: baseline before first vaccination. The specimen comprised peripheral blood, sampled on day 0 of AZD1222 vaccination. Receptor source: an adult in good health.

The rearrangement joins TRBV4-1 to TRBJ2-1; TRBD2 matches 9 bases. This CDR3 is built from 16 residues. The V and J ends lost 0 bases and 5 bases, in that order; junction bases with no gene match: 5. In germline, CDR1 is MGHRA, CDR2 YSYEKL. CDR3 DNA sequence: TGCGCCAGCAGCCAAGATTTTGCGGGAGGGCACAATGAGCAGTTCTTC. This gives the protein CASSQDFAGGHNEQFF.

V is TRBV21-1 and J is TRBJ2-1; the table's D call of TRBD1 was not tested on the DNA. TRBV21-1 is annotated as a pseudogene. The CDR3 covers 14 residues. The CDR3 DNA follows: TGTGCCAGCAGCCCCTGGGGGCTGCAGAATGAGCAGTTCTTC. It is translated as CASSPWGLQNEQFF.

This chain's CDR3 is CASSYIKETQYF. The DNA for the CDR3 is TGTGCCAGCAGTTATATCAAGGAGACCCAGTACTTC. The chain combines TRBV6-2 or TRBV6-3 with TRBJ2-5; D is uncertain. V was cut by 3 bases and J by 5 bases, with 7 bases left in between. Germline values: CDR1 MNHEY, CDR2 SVGEGT. The CDR3 length is 12 residues.

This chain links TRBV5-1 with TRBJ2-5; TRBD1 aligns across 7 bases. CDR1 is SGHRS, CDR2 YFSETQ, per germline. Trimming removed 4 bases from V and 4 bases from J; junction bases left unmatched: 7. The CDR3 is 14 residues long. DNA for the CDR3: TGCGCCAGCAGCGCACAGACAGGGACAGAGACCCAGTACTTC. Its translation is CASSAQTGTETQYF. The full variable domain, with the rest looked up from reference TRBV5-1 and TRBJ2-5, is KAGVTQTPRYLIKTRGQQVTLSCSPISGHRSVSWYQQTPGQGLQFLFEYFSETQRNKGNFPGRFSGRQFSNSRSEMNVSTLELGDSALYLCASSAQTGTETQYFGPGTRLLVL.

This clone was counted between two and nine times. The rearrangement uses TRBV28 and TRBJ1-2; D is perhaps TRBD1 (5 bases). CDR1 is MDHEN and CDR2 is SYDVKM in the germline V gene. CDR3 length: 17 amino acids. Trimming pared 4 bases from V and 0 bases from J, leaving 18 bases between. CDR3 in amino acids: CASSSTVKLFTNYGYTF. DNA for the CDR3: TGTGCCAGCAGTTCGACAGTAAAGCTTTTTACTAACTATGGCTACACCTTC.

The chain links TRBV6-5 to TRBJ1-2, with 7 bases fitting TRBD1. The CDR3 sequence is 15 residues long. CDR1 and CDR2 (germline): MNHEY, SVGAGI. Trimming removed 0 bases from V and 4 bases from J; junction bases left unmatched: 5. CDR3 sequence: CASSYSYSGGYGYTF. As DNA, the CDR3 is TGTGCCAGCAGTTACTCCTATTCAGGGGGCTATGGCTACACCTTC.

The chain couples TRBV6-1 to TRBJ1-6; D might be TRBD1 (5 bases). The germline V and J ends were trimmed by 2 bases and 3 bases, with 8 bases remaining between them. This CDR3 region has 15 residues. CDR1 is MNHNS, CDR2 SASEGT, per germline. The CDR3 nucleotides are TGTGCCAGCAGTGAAAGGGGCATCTATAATTCACCCCTCCACTTT. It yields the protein CASSERGIYNSPLHF.

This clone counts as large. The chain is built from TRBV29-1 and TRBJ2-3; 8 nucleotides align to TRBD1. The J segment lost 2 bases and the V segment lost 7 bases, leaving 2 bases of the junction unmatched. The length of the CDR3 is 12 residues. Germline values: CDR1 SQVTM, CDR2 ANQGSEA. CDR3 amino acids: CSATGATDTQYF. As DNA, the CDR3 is TGCAGCGCGACAGGGGCCACAGATACGCAGTATTTT.

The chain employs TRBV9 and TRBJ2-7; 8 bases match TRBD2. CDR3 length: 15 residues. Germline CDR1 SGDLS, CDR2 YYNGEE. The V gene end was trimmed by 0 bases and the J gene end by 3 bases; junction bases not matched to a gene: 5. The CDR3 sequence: CASSVGRGDIYEQYF. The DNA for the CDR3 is TGTGCCAGCAGCGTAGGGCGGGGGGATATCTACGAGCAGTACTTC.

The CDR3: CASNGVPGSGYTDTQYF. The DNA of the CDR3 is TGTGCCAGTAATGGGGTTCCGGGTTCTGGGTACACAGATACGCAGTATTTT. The V gene is TRBV19, the J gene TRBJ2-3; D unresolved. In germline, CDR1 is LNHDA, CDR2 SQIVND (reference sequence). The CDR3 is 17 amino acids. V was pared by 7 bases and J by 2 bases, with 22 bases between.

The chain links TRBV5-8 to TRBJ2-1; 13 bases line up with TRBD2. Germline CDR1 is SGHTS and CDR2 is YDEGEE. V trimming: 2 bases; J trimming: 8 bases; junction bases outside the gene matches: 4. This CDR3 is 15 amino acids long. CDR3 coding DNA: TGTGCCAGCAGCTTACTAGCGGGGGGGCTGGATGAGCAGTTCTTC. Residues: CASSLLAGGLDEQFF.

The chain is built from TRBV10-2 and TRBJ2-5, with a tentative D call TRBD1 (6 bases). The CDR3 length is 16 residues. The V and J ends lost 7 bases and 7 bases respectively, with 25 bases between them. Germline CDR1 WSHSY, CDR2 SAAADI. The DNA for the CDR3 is TGCGCCAGCACAGGCGTGTGGGGGCGTTTCGTTGCGACCCAGTACTTC. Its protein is CASTGVWGRFVATQYF.

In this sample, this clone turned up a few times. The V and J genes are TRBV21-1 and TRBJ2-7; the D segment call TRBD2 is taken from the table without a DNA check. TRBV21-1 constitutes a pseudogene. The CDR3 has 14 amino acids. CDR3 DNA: TGTGCCAGCAGCATCCTAGCGGAGGCCTACGAGCAGTACTTC. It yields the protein CASSILAEAYEQYF.

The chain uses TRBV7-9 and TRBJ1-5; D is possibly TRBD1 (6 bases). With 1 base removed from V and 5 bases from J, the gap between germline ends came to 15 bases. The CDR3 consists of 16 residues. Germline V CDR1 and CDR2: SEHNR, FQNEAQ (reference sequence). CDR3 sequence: CASSLERGAGDQPQHF. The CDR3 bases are TGTGCCAGCAGCTTAGAGCGGGGAGCAGGGGATCAGCCCCAGCATTTT.

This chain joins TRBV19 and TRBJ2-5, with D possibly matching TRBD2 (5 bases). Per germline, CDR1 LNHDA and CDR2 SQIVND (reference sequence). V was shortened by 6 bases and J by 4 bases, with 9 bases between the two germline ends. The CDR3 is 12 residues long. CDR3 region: CASRQGRETQYF. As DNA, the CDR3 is TGTGCCAGTAGGCAAGGGAGAGAGACCCAGTACTTC.

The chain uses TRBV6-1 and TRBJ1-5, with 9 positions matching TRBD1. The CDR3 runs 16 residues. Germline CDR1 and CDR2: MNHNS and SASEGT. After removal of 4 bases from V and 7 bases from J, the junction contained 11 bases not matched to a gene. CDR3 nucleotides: TGTGCCAGCAGTGGAACCGGGACAGGGCTAAACCAGCCCCAGCATTTT. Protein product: CASSGTGTGLNQPQHF.

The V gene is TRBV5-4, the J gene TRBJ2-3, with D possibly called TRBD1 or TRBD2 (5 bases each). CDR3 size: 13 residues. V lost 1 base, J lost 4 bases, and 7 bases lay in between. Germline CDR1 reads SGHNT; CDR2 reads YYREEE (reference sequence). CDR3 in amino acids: CASSLRGADTQYF. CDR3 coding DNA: TGTGCCAGCAGCTTGCGAGGGGCAGATACGCAGTATTTT. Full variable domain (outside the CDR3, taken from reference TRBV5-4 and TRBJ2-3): ETGVTQSPTHLIKTRGQQVTLRCSSQSGHNTVSWYQQALGQGPQFIFQYYREEENGRGNFPPRFSGLQFPNYSSELNVNALELDDSALYLCASSLRGADTQYFGPGTRLTVL.

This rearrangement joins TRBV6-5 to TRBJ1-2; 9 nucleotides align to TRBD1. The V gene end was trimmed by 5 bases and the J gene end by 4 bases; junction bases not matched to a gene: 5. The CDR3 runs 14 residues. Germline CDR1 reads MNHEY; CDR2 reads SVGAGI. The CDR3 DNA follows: TGTGCCAGCAGTCCCCCGGACAGGGGCTATGGCTACACCTTC. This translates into CASSPPDRGYGYTF.

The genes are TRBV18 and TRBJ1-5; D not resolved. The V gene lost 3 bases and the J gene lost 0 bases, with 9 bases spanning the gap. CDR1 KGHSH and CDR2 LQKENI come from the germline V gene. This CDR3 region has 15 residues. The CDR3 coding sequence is TGTGCCAGCTCACCTAAAGGAAGTAGCAATCAGCCCCAGCATTTT. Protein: CASSPKGSSNQPQHF.

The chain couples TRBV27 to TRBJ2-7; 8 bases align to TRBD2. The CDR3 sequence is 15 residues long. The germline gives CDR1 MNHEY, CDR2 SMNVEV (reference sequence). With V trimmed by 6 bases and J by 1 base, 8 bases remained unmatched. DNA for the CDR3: TGTGCCAGCAGCCCGGGGGGGGGATTATCCTACGAGCAGTACTTC. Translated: CASSPGGGLSYEQYF.

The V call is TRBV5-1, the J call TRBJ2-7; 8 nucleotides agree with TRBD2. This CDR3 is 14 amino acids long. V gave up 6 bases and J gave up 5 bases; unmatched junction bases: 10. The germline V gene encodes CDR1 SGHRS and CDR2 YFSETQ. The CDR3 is CASKKSGSGDEQYF. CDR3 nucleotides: TGCGCCAGCAAAAAGAGCGGGAGTGGCGACGAGCAGTACTTC.

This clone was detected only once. The CDR3, as DNA: TGCAGCGTTGGCCGGGACACCTACTACGAGCAGTACTTC. Its translation is CSVGRDTYYEQYF. The chain recombines TRBV29-1 with TRBJ2-7; TRBD1 might be the D (6 bases). V lost 4 bases and J lost 3, with 13 bases in between. The CDR3 contains 13 residues. Germline loops: CDR1 SQVTM, CDR2 ANQGSEA.

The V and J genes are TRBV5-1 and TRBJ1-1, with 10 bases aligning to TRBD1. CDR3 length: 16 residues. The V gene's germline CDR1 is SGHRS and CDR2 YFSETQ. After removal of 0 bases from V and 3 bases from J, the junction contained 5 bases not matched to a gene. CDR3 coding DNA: TGCGCCAGCAGCTTGGATTGGGACAGGGGTGACACTGAAGCTTTCTTT. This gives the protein CASSLDWDRGDTEAFF.

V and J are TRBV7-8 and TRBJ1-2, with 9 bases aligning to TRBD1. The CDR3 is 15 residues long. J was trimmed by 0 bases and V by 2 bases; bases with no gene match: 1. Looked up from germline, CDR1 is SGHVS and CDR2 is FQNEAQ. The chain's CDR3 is CASSLTGGTNYGYTF. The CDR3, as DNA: TGTGCCAGCAGCTTAACAGGGGGCACTAACTATGGCTACACCTTC. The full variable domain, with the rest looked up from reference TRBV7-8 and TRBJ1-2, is GAGVSQSPRYKVAKRGQDVALRCDPISGHVSLFWYQQALGQGPEFLTYFQNEAQLDKSGLPSDRFFAERPEGSVSTLKIQRTQQEDSAVYLCASSLTGGTNYGYTFGSGTRLTVV.

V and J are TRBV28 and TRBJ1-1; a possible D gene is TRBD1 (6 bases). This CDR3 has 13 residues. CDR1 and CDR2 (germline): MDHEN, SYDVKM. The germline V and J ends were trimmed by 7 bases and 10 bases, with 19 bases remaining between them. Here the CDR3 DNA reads TGTGCCAGCACCGAAGGGGGGCCCCCTGCAGCTTTCTTT. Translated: CASTEGGPPAAFF.

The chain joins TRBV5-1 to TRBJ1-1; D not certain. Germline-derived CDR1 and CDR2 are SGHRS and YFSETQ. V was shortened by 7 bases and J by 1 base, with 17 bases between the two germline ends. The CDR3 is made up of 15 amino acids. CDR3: CASSREGRGNTEAFF. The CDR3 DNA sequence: TGCGCCAGCTCCCGCGAGGGAAGAGGGAACACTGAAGCTTTCTTT.

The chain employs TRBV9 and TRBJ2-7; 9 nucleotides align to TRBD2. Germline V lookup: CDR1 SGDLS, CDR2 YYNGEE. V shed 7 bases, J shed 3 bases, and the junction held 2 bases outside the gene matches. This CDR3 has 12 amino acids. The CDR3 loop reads CASGRGGYEQYF. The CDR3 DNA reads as TGTGCCAGCGGGCGGGGGGGCTACGAGCAGTACTTC.

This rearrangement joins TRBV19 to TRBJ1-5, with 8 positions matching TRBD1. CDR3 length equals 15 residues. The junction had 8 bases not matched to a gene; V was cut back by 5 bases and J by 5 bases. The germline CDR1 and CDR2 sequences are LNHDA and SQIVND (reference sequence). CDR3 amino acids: CASSSRTGYHQPQHF. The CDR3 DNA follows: TGTGCCAGTAGTTCCCGGACAGGGTACCATCAGCCCCAGCATTTT.

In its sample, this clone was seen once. CDR3 coding DNA: TGTGCCAGCAGTTTGGGCGGGAGATACAATGAGCAGTTCTTC. Protein: CASSLGGRYNEQFF. This chain uses TRBV28 with TRBJ2-1, with 7 positions matching TRBD2. Germline V lookup: CDR1 MDHEN, CDR2 SYDVKM. This CDR3 contains 14 residues. J was trimmed by 4 bases and V by 3 bases; bases with no gene match: 3.